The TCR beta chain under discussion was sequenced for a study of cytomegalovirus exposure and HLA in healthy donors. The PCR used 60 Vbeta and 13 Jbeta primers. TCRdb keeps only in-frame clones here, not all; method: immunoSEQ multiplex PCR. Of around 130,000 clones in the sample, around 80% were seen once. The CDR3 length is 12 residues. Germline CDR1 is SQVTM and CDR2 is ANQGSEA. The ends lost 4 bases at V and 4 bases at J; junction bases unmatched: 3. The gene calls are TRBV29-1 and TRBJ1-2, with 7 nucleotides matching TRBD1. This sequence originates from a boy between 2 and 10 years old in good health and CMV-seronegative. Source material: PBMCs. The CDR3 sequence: CSVAGTVYGYTF. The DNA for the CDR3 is TGCAGCGTTGCCGGGACAGTCTATGGCTACACCTTC.